The clone carrying this T cell receptor beta chain was counted only a few times. This entry belongs to a study of patients and donors after allogeneic stem cell transplantation. The CDR3 loop spans 15 amino acids. With V trimmed by 4 bases and J by 5 bases, 3 bases remained unmatched. Germline values: CDR1 DFQATT, CDR2 SNEGSKA (reference sequence). Each CDR3 protein gets one entry after TCRdb re-called the RT-PCR reads with MiXCR. The table lists roughly 940,000 distinct CDR3 sequences, around 17% of them singletons. This chain joins TRBV20-1 and TRBJ2-2, with TRBD2 matching 14 bases. Sequenced sample: blood, either unsorted or a sorted T cell fraction (not recorded which). The sequence derives from a human donor who was either an allogeneic HSCT recipient or a stem cell or donor lymphocyte infusion donor (not recorded which). It is not recorded whose cells these are; they may come from a transplant donor. CDR3 nucleotides: TGCAGTGCTACAAGACTAGCGGGGGGGACCGGGGAGCTGTTTTTT. It is translated as CSATRLAGGTGELFF.